This T cell receptor (beta chain) appears in the sequencing data of a study of blood T cells in healthy people across ages. Broader study findings: Estimates of total diversity, which came from one million sequenced T cells, were considered to be underestimates.

Notes on this clonotype: Its matching antigen is unknown.

Through a sample-barcoded 5' primer and a J-beta primer mix, a second PCR was run for roughly 6 to 11 cycles. TCRdb processed the 5' RACE reads anew with MiXCR; each CDR3 protein has one entry. The repertoire holds 1.5 million to 2 million distinct CDR3 sequences, with roughly 30% as singletons. Trimming cost V 0 bases and J 7 bases, with 16 bases left between them. This CDR3 contains 16 residues. From germline, CDR1 is LGHNA and CDR2 YNFKEQ. This receptor was identified in a woman younger than 45 in good health. The chain recombines TRBV4-2 with TRBJ2-1, with D possibly being TRBD2 (5 bases). The specimen sequenced was blood. CDR3 protein: CASSQDTNGIPNEQFF. Here the CDR3 DNA reads TGTGCCAGCAGCCAAGATACTAACGGGATCCCTAATGAGCAGTTCTTC.